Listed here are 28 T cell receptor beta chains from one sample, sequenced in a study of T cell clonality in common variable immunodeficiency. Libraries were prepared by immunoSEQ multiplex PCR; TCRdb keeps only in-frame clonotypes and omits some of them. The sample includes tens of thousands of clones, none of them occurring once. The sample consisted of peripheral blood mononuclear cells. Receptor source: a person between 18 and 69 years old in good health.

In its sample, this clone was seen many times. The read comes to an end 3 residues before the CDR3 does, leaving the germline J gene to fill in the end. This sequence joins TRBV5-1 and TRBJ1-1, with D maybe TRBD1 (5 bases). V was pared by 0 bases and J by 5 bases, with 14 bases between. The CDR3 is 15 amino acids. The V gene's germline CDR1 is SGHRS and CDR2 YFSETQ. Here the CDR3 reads CASSLEGVRWTEAFF. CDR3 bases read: TGCGCCAGCAGCTTGGAAGGGGTACGGTGGACTGAA.

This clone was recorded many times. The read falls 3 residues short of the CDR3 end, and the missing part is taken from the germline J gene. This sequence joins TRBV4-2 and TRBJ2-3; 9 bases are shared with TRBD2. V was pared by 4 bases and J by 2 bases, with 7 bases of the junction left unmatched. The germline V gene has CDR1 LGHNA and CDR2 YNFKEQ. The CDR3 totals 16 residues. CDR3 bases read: TGTGCCAGCAGCCTGACCGGGACTAGCCCCACAGATACG. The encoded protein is CASSLTGTSPTDT. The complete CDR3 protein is CASSLTGTSPTDTQYF.

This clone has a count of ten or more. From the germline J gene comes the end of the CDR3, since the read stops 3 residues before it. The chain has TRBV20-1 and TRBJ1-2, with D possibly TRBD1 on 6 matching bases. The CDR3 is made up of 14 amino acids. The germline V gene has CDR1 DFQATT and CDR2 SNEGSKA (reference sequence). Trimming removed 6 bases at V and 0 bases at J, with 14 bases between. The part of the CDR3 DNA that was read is TGCAGTGCGCATCAGGGGAGGTCTAACTATGGC. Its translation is CSAHQGRSNYG. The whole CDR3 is CSAHQGRSNYGYTF.

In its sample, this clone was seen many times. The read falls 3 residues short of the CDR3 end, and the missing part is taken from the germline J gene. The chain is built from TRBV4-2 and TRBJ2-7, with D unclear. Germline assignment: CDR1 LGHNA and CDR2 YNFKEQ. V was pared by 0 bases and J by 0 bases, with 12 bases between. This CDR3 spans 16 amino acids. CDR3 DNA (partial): TGTGCCAGCAGCCAAGATTGGAGCGAACCCTCCTACGAG. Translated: CASSQDWSEPSYE. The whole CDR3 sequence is CASSQDWSEPSYEQYF.

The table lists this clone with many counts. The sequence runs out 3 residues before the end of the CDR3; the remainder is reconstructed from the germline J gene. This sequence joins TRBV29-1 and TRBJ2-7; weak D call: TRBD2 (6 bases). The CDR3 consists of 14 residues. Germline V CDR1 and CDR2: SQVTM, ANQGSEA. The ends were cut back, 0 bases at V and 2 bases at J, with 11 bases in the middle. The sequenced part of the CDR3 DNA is TGCAGCGTTGAAGATGAGGGCGGGGCCTACGAG. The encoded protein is CSVEDEGGAYE. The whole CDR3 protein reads CSVEDEGGAYEQYF.

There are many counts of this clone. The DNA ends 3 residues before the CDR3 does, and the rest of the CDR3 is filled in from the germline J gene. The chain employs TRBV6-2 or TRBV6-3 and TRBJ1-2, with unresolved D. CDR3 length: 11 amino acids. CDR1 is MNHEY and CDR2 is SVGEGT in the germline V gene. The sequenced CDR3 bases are TGTGCCAGCAGTTACGGCTCCGGC. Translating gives CASSYGSG. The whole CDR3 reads CASSYGSGYTF.

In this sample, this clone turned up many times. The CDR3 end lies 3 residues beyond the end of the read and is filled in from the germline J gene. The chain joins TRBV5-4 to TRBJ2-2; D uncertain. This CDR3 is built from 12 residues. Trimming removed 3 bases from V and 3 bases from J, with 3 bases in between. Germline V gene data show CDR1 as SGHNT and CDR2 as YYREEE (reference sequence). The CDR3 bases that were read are TGTGCCAGCAGCTCCGACACCGGGGAG. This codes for CASSSDTGE. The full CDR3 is CASSSDTGELFF.

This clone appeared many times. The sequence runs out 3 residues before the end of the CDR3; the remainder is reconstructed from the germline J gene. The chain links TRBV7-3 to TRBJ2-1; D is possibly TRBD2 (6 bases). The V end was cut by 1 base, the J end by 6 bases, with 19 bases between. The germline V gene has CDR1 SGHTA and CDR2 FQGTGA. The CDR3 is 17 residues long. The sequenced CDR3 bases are TGTGCCAGCAGCTTAAATCCGGGAGCGGGTGGCTTCAATGAG. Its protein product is CASSLNPGAGGFNE. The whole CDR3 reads CASSLNPGAGGFNEQFF.

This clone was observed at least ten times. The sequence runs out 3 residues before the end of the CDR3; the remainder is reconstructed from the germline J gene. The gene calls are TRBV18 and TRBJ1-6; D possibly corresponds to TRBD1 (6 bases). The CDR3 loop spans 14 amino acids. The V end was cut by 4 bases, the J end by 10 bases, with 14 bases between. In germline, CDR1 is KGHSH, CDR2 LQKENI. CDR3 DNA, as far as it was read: TGTGCCAGCTCACAAGGACAGTTAAGCTCACCC. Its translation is CASSQGQLSSP. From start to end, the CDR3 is CASSQGQLSSPLHF.

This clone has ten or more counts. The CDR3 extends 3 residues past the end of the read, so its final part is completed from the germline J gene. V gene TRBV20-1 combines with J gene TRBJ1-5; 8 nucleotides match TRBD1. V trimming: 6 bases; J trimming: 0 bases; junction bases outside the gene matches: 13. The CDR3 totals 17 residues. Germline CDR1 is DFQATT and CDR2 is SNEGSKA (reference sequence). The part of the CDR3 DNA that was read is TGCAGTGCACGGACAGGGAGTGCTGCCGATAGCAATCAGCCC. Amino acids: CSARTGSAADSNQP. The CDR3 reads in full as CSARTGSAADSNQPQHF.

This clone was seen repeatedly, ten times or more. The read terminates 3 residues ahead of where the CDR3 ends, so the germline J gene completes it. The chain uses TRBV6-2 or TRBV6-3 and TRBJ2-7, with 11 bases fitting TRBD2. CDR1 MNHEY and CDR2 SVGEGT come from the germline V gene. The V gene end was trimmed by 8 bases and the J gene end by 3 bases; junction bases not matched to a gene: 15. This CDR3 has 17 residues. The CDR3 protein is CASRTRTLAGGDYEQYF. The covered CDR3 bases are TGTGCCAGCCGAACCCGAACGCTAGCGGGAGGTGACTACGAG.

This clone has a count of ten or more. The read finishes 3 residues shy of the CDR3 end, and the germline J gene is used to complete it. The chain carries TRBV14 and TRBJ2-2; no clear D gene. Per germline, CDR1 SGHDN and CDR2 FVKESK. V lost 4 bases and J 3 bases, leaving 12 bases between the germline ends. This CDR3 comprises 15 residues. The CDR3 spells CASSRANMYTGELFF. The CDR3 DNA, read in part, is TGTGCCAGCAGCCGGGCTAATATGTACACCGGGGAG. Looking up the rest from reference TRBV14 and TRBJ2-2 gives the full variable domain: EAGVTQFPSHSVIEKGQTVTLRCDPISGHDNLYWYRRVMGKEIKFLLHFVKESKQDESGMPNNRFLAERTGGTYSTLKVQPAELEDSGVYFCASSRANMYTGELFFGEGSRLTVL.

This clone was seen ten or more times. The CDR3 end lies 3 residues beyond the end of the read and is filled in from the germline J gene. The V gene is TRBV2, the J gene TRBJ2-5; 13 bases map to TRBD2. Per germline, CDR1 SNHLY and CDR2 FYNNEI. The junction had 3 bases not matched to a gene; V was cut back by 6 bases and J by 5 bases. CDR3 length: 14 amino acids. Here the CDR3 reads CASRGLAGVETQYF. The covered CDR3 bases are TGTGCCAGCAGAGGACTAGCGGGAGTTGAGACC.

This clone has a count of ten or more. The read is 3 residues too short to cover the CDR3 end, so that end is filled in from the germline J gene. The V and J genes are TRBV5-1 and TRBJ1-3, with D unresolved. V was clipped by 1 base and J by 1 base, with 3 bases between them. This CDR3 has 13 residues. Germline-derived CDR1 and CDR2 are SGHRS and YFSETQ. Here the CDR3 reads CASSLPSGNTIYF. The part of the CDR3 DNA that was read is TGCGCCAGCAGCTTGCCATCTGGAAACACC.

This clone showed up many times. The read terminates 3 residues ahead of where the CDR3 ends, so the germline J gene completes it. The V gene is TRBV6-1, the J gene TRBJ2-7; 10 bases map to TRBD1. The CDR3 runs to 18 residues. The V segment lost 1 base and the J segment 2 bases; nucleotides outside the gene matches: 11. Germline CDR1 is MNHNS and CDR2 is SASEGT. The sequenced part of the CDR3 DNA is TGTGCCAGCAGTGAAGAATCCCTCGGGACAGGGGAGACCTACGAG. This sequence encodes CASSEESLGTGETYE. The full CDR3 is CASSEESLGTGETYEQYF.

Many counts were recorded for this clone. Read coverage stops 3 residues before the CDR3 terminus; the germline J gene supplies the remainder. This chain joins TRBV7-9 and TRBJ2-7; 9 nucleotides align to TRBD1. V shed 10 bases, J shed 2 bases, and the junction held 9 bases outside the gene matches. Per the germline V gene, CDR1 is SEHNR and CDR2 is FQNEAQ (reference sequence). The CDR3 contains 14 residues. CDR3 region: CATSRRDRAYEQYF. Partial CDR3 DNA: TGTGCCACCTCCCGGCGGGACAGGGCCTACGAG.

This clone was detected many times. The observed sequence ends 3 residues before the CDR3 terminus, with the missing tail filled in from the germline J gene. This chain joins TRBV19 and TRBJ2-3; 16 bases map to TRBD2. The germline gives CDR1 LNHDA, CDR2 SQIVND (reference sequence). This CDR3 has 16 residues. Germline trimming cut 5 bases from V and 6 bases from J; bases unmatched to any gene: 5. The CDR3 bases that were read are TGTGCCAGTAGTCCGGGACTAGCGGGAGGGCCGGATACG. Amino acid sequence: CASSPGLAGGPDT. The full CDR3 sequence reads CASSPGLAGGPDTQYF.

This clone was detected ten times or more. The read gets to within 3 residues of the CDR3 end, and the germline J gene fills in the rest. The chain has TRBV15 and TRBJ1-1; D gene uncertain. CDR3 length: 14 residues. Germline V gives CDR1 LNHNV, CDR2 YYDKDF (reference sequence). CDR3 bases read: TGTGCCACCAGCAGAGATCGATCTGGAGGGGAA. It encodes CATSRDRSGGE. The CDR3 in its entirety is CATSRDRSGGEAFF.

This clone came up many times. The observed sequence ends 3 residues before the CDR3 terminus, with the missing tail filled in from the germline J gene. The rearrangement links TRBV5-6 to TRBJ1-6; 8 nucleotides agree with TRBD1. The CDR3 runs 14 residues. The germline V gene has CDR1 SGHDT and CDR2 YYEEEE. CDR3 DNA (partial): TGTGCCAGCAGCAGGACAGGGCCTCTCACCCCC. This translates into CASSRTGPLTP. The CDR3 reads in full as CASSRTGPLTPLHF.

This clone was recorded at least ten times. The CDR3 spells CSASGGAGREKLFF. The sequenced part of the CDR3 DNA is TGCAGTGCCAGTGGGGGGGCGGGCCGTGAAAAA. The rearrangement joins TRBV20-1 to TRBJ1-4, with a weak D call TRBD1 (6 bases). The read stops 3 residues short of the end of the CDR3; the missing end is completed from the germline J gene. The V end lost 6 bases, the J end lost 7 bases, and 18 bases lay between the germline ends. The germline V gene encodes CDR1 DFQATT and CDR2 SNEGSKA (reference sequence). The CDR3 contains 14 residues.

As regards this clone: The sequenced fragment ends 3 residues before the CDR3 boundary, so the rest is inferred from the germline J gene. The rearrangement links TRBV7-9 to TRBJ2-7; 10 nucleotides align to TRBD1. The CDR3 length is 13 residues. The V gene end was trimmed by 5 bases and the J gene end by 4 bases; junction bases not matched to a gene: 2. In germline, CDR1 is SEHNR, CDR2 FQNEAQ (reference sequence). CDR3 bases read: TGTGCCAGCAGCGGGGACAGGGGTTACGAG. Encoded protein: CASSGDRGYE. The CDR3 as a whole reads CASSGDRGYEQYF.

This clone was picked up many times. The sequenced CDR3 bases are TGCGCCAGCAGCTTGGGAACAGCGGGAGGGCCCTCT. Translated: CASSLGTAGGPS. The entire CDR3 sequence reads CASSLGTAGGPSQYF. The gene calls are TRBV5-1 and TRBJ2-4, with TRBD2 matching 10 bases. The CDR3 end is not reached by the read, which stops 3 residues before it; the germline J gene fills it in. The germline gives CDR1 SGHRS, CDR2 YFSETQ. This CDR3 comprises 15 residues.

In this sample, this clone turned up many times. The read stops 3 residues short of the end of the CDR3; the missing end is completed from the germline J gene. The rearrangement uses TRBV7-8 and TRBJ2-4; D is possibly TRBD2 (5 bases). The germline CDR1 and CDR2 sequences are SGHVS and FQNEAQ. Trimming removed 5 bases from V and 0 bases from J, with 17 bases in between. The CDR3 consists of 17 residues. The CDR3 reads CASSPRGAEVAKNIQYF. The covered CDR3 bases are TGTGCCAGCAGCCCCCGGGGAGCCGAGGTAGCCAAAAACATT.

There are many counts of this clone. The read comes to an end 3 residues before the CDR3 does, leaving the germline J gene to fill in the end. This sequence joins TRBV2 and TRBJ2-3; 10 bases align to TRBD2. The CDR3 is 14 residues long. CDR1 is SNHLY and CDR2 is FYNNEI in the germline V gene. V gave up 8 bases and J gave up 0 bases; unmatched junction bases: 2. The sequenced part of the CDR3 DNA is TGTGCCAGCTCAGCGGGAGGGAGCACAGATACG. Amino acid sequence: CASSAGGSTDT. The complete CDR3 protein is CASSAGGSTDTQYF.

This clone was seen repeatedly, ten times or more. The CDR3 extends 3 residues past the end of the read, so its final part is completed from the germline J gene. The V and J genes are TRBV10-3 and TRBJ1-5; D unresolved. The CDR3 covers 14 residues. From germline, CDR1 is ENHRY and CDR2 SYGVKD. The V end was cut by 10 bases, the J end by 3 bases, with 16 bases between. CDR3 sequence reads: CATRGAGHNQPQHF. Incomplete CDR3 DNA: TGTGCCACCCGGGGAGCAGGCCACAATCAGCCC.

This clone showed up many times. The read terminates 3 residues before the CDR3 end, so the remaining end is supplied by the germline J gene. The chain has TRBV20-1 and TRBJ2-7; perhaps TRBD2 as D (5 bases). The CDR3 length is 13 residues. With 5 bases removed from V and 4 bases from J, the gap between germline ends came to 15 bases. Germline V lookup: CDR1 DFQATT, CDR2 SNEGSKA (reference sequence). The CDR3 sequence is CSAQAGLLYEQYF. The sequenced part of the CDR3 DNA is TGCAGTGCTCAGGCGGGCTTACTATACGAG.

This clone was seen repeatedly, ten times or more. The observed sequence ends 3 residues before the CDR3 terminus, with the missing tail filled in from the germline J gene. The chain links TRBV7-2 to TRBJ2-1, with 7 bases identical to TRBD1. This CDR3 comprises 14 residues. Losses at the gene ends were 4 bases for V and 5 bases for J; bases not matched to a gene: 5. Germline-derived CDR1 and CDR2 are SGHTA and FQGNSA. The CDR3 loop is CASSSPGQHNEQFF. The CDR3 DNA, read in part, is TGTGCCAGCAGCTCCCCGGGACAGCACAATGAG. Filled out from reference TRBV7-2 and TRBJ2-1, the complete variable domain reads GAGVSQSPSNKVTEKGKDVELRCDPISGHTALYWYRQSLGQGLEFLIYFQGNSAPDKSGLPSDRFSAERTGGSVSTLTIQRTQQEDSAVYLCASSSPGQHNEQFFGPGTRLTVL.

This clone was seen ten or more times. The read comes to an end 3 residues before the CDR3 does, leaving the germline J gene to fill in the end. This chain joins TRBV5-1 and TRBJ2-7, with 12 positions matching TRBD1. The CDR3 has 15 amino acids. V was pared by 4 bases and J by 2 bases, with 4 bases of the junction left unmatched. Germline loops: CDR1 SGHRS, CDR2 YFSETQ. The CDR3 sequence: CASSPGTGGAYEQYF. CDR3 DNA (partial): TGCGCCAGCAGCCCCGGGACAGGGGGCGCCTACGAG.